This T cell receptor (beta chain) comes out of a study of OX40 agonist ivuxolimab in advanced cancers. General study results and limits: CD8+ T cells showed, on average, more clonal expansion than CD4+ cells. Dosing at 0.1 to 3.0 mg/kg was accompanied by clonal expansion of CD4+ and CD8+ blood T cells by week 6.

As to this clone: The antigen remains unidentified.

Method: immunoSEQ multiplex PCR; TCRdb's copy keeps in-frame clones and lacks some. There are about 54,000 clones in the sample; approximately 84% occur only once, and 1% to 1.5% lies in the top ten. The CDR3 is 10 amino acids. Trimming left V 10 bases short and J 1 base short, with 4 bases between. The sequence was obtained from an adult with an advanced solid tumor such as melanoma, head and neck, liver or kidney cancer. The sequences come from CD4+ or CD8+ T cells sorted from blood, collected in a trial of the OX40 agonist ivuxolimab. The chain joins TRBV23-1 to TRBJ1-2; D is undetermined. TRBV23-1 is given ORF status, its function remaining uncertain. CDR3 residues: CATYNYGYTF. The CDR3 DNA reads TGCGCCACTTATAACTATGGCTACACCTTC.